A single sample is the source of the 28 T cell receptor beta chains below, sequenced in a study of cytotoxic CD8 clonotypes in ibrutinib-treated CLL. The table came from immunoSEQ multiplex PCR; TCRdb's copy has only in-frame clones and leaves some out. This sample carries hundreds of thousands of clones, roughly 85% of them seen once, and the ten largest clones take 5% to 7%. The specimen comprised PBMCs, sampled before ibrutinib treatment. Receptors were obtained from a human donor with chronic lymphocytic leukemia.

J is TRBJ2-7 and V is TRBV5-1; D possibly corresponds to TRBD2 (5 bases). CDR1 SGHRS and CDR2 YFSETQ come from the germline V gene. Deletions cut 2 bases from V and 6 bases from J, with 18 bases between. This CDR3 has 15 amino acids. The CDR3 loop reads CASSLRQGRGIEQYF. In nucleotides, the CDR3 is TGCGCCAGCAGCTTAAGACAAGGGAGAGGAATCGAGCAGTACTTC.

The chain is built from TRBV5-1 and TRBJ2-7, with 7 nucleotides matching TRBD1. The CDR3 sequence is 14 residues long. V was clipped by 4 bases and J by 2 bases; unmatched bases: 6. Germline loops: CDR1 SGHRS, CDR2 YFSETQ. CDR3 sequence (DNA): TGCGCCAGCAGCCACGGGACAGATACCTACGAGCAGTACTTC. Its translation is CASSHGTDTYEQYF.

CDR3: CASSSNTNTEAFF. CDR3 bases: TGTGCCAGCAGCTCCAATACGAACACTGAAGCTTTCTTT. The chain carries TRBV5-4 and TRBJ1-1; D ambiguous. Germline V gene data show CDR1 as SGHNT and CDR2 as YYREEE (reference sequence). The V and J ends lost 3 bases and 1 base respectively, with 7 bases between them. The length of the CDR3 is 13 residues.

This clone was seen a single time. The rearrangement joins TRBV11-2 to TRBJ2-7, with 7 bases identical to TRBD1. V lost 3 bases and J lost 3; bases outside the gene matches: 8. Germline lookup yields CDR1 SGHAT and CDR2 FQNNGV. The CDR3 contains 15 residues. The CDR3: CASSFGAGGYYEQYF. The CDR3 DNA follows: TGTGCCAGCAGCTTTGGGGCAGGGGGATACTACGAGCAGTACTTC.

This rearrangement joins TRBV19 to TRBJ2-2; weak D call: TRBD2 (6 bases). CDR1 and CDR2 from the germline V gene are LNHDA and SQIVND (reference sequence). CDR3 size: 14 residues. V lost 6 bases and J lost 6, with 14 bases in between. The CDR3 reads CASRIGRASGELFF. DNA for the CDR3: TGTGCCAGTAGAATCGGGAGAGCCTCCGGGGAGCTGTTTTTT.

The V and J genes are TRBV10-3 and TRBJ2-5; 7 nucleotides agree with TRBD1. Germline V gene lookup returns CDR1 ENHRY and CDR2 SYGVKD. The V and J ends lost 7 bases and 5 bases, in that order; junction bases with no gene match: 7. There are 13 residues in the CDR3. The CDR3 nucleotides are TGTGCCATCAAACACGCACAGGGGGAGACCCAGTACTTC. This gives the protein CAIKHAQGETQYF.

The V gene is TRBV6-5, the J gene TRBJ2-7; D is ambiguous. The CDR3 totals 13 residues. V lost 0 bases and J 4 bases, leaving 7 bases between the germline ends. Germline-derived CDR1 and CDR2 are MNHEY and SVGAGI. DNA of the CDR3: TGTGCCAGCAGTTACTCGCCGGCGTACGAGCAGTACTTC. Translation gives CASSYSPAYEQYF.

The J gene is TRBJ2-7, the V gene TRBV19, with 9 positions matching TRBD1. Germline CDR1 LNHDA, CDR2 SQIVND (reference sequence). The CDR3 extends over 11 amino acids. Trimming at V came to 8 bases and at J to 4 bases, leaving 0 bases not matched to a gene. CDR3 sequence: CASGTGYEQYF. Written as DNA, the CDR3 is TGTGCCAGTGGGACAGGGTACGAGCAGTACTTC.

This chain uses TRBV30 with TRBJ1-1; no clear D gene. V lost 6 bases, J lost 3 bases, and 11 bases lay in between. The CDR3 loop spans 12 amino acids. Germline CDR1 and CDR2: GTSNPN and SVGIG (reference sequence). The CDR3 DNA is TGTGCCTGTCGCGGGTGGGACACTGAAGCTTTCTTT. The encoded protein is CACRGWDTEAFF.

CDR3 loop: CASSLEDRGRSGANVLTF. CDR3 in DNA: TGTGCCAGCAGCTTAGAGGACAGGGGGCGGTCTGGGGCCAACGTCCTGACTTTC. This chain links TRBV11-3 with TRBJ2-6; 11 bases are a match to TRBD1. The CDR3 loop spans 18 amino acids. Germline trimming cut 0 bases from V and 1 base from J; bases unmatched to any gene: 2. Germline V gene data show CDR1 as SGHNT and CDR2 as YENEEA. Full variable domain (missing parts from reference TRBV11-3 and TRBJ2-6): EAGVVQSPRYKIIEKKQPVAFWCNPISGHNTLYWYLQNLGQGPELLIRYENEEAVDDSQLPKDRFSAERLKGVDSTLKIQPAELGDSAVYLCASSLEDRGRSGANVLTFGAGSRLTVL.

The rearrangement joins TRBV19 to TRBJ1-3; D ambiguous. Trimming shortened V by 3 bases and J by 10 bases, and 7 bases separated the two germline ends. In germline, CDR1 is LNHDA, CDR2 SQIVND (reference sequence). CDR3 length: 11 residues. The CDR3 is CASSIPRTIYF. CDR3 sequence (DNA): TGTGCCAGTAGTATCCCCCGGACCATATATTTT.

The chain is built from TRBV5-6 and TRBJ1-4, with 10 bases matching TRBD1. CDR3 length: 16 residues. J was trimmed by 7 bases and V by 1 base; bases with no gene match: 7. Germline CDR1 is SGHDT and CDR2 is YYEEEE. The CDR3 DNA reads TGTGCCAGCAGCTTGACGTCCCGGACAGGGGGTGAAAAACTGTTTTTT. Protein product: CASSLTSRTGGEKLFF.

This clone was recorded once. CDR3 DNA: TGTGCCACCAGCAGGGACAGGGGGCAGGAGACCCAGTACTTC. Translating gives CATSRDRGQETQYF. The V gene is TRBV15, the J gene TRBJ2-5, with 11 positions matching TRBD1. Germline V gene lookup returns CDR1 LNHNV and CDR2 YYDKDF (reference sequence). Losses at the gene ends were 3 bases for V and 5 bases for J; bases not matched to a gene: 2. There are 14 residues in the CDR3.

The chain carries TRBV10-2 and TRBJ2-7; the D is unclear. The CDR3 runs to 11 residues. V was pared by 4 bases and J by 6 bases, with 7 bases between. Germline values: CDR1 WSHSY, CDR2 SAAADI. The CDR3 sequence: CASSVEGEQYF. Written as DNA, the CDR3 is TGCGCCAGCAGTGTGGAAGGCGAGCAGTACTTC.

CDR3 DNA sequence: TGTGCCAGCAGCTTTAGGGGCAGGGATACGCAGTATTTT. It encodes CASSFRGRDTQYF. V gene TRBV5-4 combines with J gene TRBJ2-3; a weak D match, TRBD1 (5 bases). Germline CDR1 SGHNT, CDR2 YYREEE (reference sequence). The germline V and J ends were trimmed by 2 bases and 6 bases, with 10 bases remaining between them. The length of the CDR3 is 13 residues.

The chain carries TRBV6-5 and TRBJ2-5, with 8 bases matching TRBD2. The CDR3 runs to 14 residues. Looked up from germline, CDR1 is MNHEY and CDR2 is SVGAGI. The V and J ends lost 4 bases and 1 base, in that order; junction bases with no gene match: 2. In DNA, the CDR3 is TGTGCCAGCAGTTTACTAGCGGCCCAAGAGACCCAGTACTTC. As protein: CASSLLAAQETQYF.

This chain links TRBV27 with TRBJ1-4, with TRBD1 matching over 10 bases. Losses at the gene ends were 2 bases for V and 7 bases for J; bases not matched to a gene: 7. CDR3 length equals 16 residues. Germline V lookup: CDR1 MNHEY, CDR2 SMNVEV (reference sequence). CDR3 DNA sequence: TGTGCCAGCAGTTTAATAAGGACAGGGGGAGTTGAAAAACTGTTTTTT. Its protein product is CASSLIRTGGVEKLFF. Complete variable domain (other parts from reference TRBV27 and TRBJ1-4): EAQVTQNPRYLITVTGKKLTVTCSQNMNHEYMSWYRQDPGLGLRQIYYSMNVEVTDKGDVPEGYKVSRKEKRNFPLILESPSPNQTSLYFCASSLIRTGGVEKLFFGSGTQLSVL.

This clone was found once. The rearrangement links TRBV5-8 to TRBJ2-1; D is undetermined. Per the germline V gene, CDR1 is SGHTS and CDR2 is YDEGEE. The CDR3 covers 16 residues. V shed 3 bases and J shed 0 bases, with 13 bases lying between them. CDR3 nucleotide sequence: TGTGCCAGCAGCTGGCTGGCGTCGAGCTCCTACAATGAGCAGTTCTTC. It yields the protein CASSWLASSSYNEQFF.

The chain uses TRBV9 and TRBJ1-2; D remains unclear. V was cut by 4 bases and J by 5 bases, with 3 bases left in between. Germline CDR1 reads SGDLS; CDR2 reads YYNGEE. The CDR3 is 10 residues long. CDR3 in DNA: TGTGCCAGCAGCCCTTATGGCTACACCTTC. Its protein is CASSPYGYTF.

This chain connects TRBV27 to TRBJ2-5, with 7 bases that match TRBD1. Germline loops: CDR1 MNHEY, CDR2 SMNVEV (reference sequence). V shed 6 bases and J 5 bases; nucleotides not matched to a gene: 6. This CDR3 spans 13 amino acids. CDR3 residues: CASRTGNLETQYF. Here the CDR3 DNA reads TGTGCCAGCAGGACAGGGAATTTGGAGACCCAGTACTTC.

V usage is TRBV27 and J usage is TRBJ1-2, with a possible D match to TRBD1 (5 bases). CDR1 and CDR2 from the germline V gene are MNHEY and SMNVEV (reference sequence). Deletions cut 3 bases from V and 4 bases from J, with 12 bases between. This CDR3 has 14 amino acids. DNA for the CDR3: TGTGCCAGCAGTTTCACGACAGACCTCTATGGCTACACCTTC. It translates to CASSFTTDLYGYTF.

This chain links TRBV7-8 with TRBJ1-1, with TRBD1 as a possible D gene (5 bases). V shed 4 bases and J shed 1 base, with 19 bases lying between them. The CDR3 is 17 amino acids. CDR1 is SGHVS and CDR2 is FQNEAQ in the germline V gene. Here the CDR3 reads CASSSLVGVGPNTEAFF. The CDR3, as DNA: TGTGCCAGCAGCTCGTTGGTAGGGGTAGGGCCGAACACTGAAGCTTTCTTT.

The chain is built from TRBV5-1 and TRBJ1-2, with D perhaps TRBD1 (5 bases). Germline loops: CDR1 SGHRS, CDR2 YFSETQ. This CDR3 has 16 amino acids. Trimming took off 1 base at V and 0 bases at J, with 13 bases between the two ends. In DNA form, the CDR3 reads TGCGCCAGCAGCTTGCTAGGGACCCAAGCTAACTATGGCTACACCTTC. It translates to CASSLLGTQANYGYTF. The full variable domain, rest sourced from reference TRBV5-1 and TRBJ1-2, is KAGVTQTPRYLIKTRGQQVTLSCSPISGHRSVSWYQQTPGQGLQFLFEYFSETQRNKGNFPGRFSGRQFSNSRSEMNVSTLELGDSALYLCASSLLGTQANYGYTFGSGTRLTVV.

CDR3 protein: CASRSPGGNTEAFF. CDR3 bases: TGTGCCAGCAGGTCGCCGGGGGGGAACACTGAAGCTTTCTTT. The chain joins TRBV25-1 to TRBJ1-1, with D maybe TRBD1 (5 bases). V was clipped by 6 bases and J by 1 base, with 12 bases between them. The CDR3 totals 14 residues. Germline-derived CDR1 and CDR2 are MGHDK and SYGVNS.

J is TRBJ2-5 and V is TRBV30; TRBD1 or TRBD2 may be the D gene (5 bases each). V lost 0 bases and J lost 3, with 17 bases in between. CDR3 length: 16 amino acids. Looked up from germline, CDR1 is GTSNPN and CDR2 is SVGIG (reference sequence). The CDR3 protein is CAWSVLSGTSKETQYF. CDR3 nucleotide sequence: TGTGCCTGGAGTGTACTTTCTGGGACCTCTAAAGAGACCCAGTACTTC.

This chain connects TRBV7-8 to TRBJ2-1; 11 nucleotides align to TRBD2. Germline V gives CDR1 SGHVS, CDR2 FQNEAQ. This CDR3 is 16 amino acids long. Losses at the gene ends were 4 bases for V and 7 bases for J; bases not matched to a gene: 9. CDR3 nucleotide sequence: TGTGCCAGCAGCTCCCGCCTAGCGGGAGGAAGGAATGAGCAGTTCTTC. Amino acids: CASSSRLAGGRNEQFF.

The chain links TRBV6-5 to TRBJ2-7; D remains ambiguous. The CDR3 sequence is 13 residues long. Germline V gives CDR1 MNHEY, CDR2 SVGAGI. Trimming shortened V by 2 bases and J by 2 bases, and 7 bases separated the two germline ends. The CDR3 loop is CASSYTATYEQYF. CDR3 DNA: TGTGCCAGCAGTTACACCGCTACCTACGAGCAGTACTTC.

A few counts support this clone. The chain employs TRBV9 and TRBJ2-1; no clear D. CDR1 is SGDLS and CDR2 is YYNGEE in the germline V gene. With 3 bases removed from V and 7 bases from J, the gap between germline ends came to 8 bases. This CDR3 is 12 amino acids long. CDR3 DNA sequence: TGTGCCAGCAGCGCCCTATGGAATGAGCAGTTCTTC. Its protein is CASSALWNEQFF.